This T cell receptor (beta chain) was identified during a study of blood T cell repertoires in COVID-19. The wider study: Acute and convalescent COVID-19 samples came from the United States, Italy and Spain.

Method: immunoSEQ multiplex PCR; TCRdb's copy keeps in-frame clones and lacks some. This table has approximately 70,000 clones, approximately 85% appearing once. The ends were cut back, 7 bases at V and 1 base at J, with 23 bases in the middle. This CDR3 contains 17 residues. In germline, CDR1 is SQVTM, CDR2 ANQGSEA. The origin of this receptor is a human donor in a cohort sampled during active COVID-19. Sequenced input: peripheral blood. The chain carries TRBV29-1 and TRBJ1-5; a weak D match, TRBD1 (5 bases). The CDR3: CSAVSEDSYGSNQPQHF. For the CDR3, the DNA is TGCAGCGCCGTCAGTGAAGACAGTTATGGGAGCAATCAGCCCCAGCATTTT.